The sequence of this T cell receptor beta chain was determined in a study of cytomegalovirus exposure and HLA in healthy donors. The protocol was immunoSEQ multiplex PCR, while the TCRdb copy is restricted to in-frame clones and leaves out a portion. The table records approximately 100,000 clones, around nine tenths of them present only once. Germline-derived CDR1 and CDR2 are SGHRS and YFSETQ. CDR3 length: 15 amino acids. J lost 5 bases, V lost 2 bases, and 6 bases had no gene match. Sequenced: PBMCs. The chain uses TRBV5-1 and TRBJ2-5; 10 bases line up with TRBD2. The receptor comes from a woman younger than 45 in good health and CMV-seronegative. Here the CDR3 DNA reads TGCGCCAGCAGCTTCCGAGCGGGAGGGGCGGAGACCCAGTACTTC. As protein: CASSFRAGGAETQYF.